This paragraph covers one TCR beta chain sequence. What it binds is not known. This specimen belongs to a study of post-analysis software for immune sequencing data. Study-wide results and caveats: TRBV5-6, TRBV5-1 and TRBV20-1 belonged to a set of about 5 TRBV segments that were more frequent in patients than controls.

The CDR3 covers 14 residues. Losses at the gene ends were 4 bases for V and 6 bases for J; bases not matched to a gene: 6. Germline V gene data show CDR1 as SNHLY and CDR2 as FYNNEI. Presence of unique molecular identifiers characterized the TCR beta cDNA libraries. TCRdb re-called the PCR reads with MiXCR, one entry per CDR3 protein. The sample carries hundreds of thousands of distinct CDR3 sequences, approximately 60% recorded once. This TCR came from a girl aged 2 to 9 with multiple sclerosis. This chain uses TRBV2 with TRBJ2-1, with 7 bases that match TRBD1. Sequenced input: blood. The CDR3 sequence: CASSVRPGGNEQFF. In DNA form, the CDR3 reads TGTGCCAGCAGTGTCAGGCCAGGGGGCAATGAGCAGTTCTTC.